This TCR beta chain was retrieved from a study of CD8 T cells in Susac syndrome. The CD8+ and CD4+ T cells were isolated magnetically using a negative isolation approach, whereas the TEMRA cells were enriched by FACS. Reverse transcription of about 0.5 to 1 ug RNA was carried out with random hexamers. A single record per CDR3 protein comes from TCRdb applying MiXCR to the immunoSEQ multiplex PCR reads. The sample includes 150,000 to 180,000 distinct CDR3 sequences, around 95% of them seen just once. Looked up from germline, CDR1 is SGDLS and CDR2 is YYNGEE. The CDR3 consists of 16 residues. V was shortened by 0 bases and J by 6 bases, with 16 bases between the two germline ends.

The specimen sequenced was CD8+ T cells from PBMCs. The V gene is TRBV9, the J gene TRBJ2-1, with D tentatively TRBD2 (7 bases). The receptor's source is a human donor with multiple sclerosis. This CDR3 is CASSVEGGGATNEQFF. CDR3 bases: TGTGCCAGCAGCGTAGAAGGGGGGGGCGCCACCAATGAGCAGTTCTTC.